Each of the 2 T cell receptor beta chains below was sequenced from the same sample in a study of shared clonotypes between healthy human individuals (dated by TCRdb to 2018 to 2021). Library method: the immunoSEQ multiplex PCR assay. In its TCRdb copy, this immuneACCESS table keeps in-frame sequences only and misses some clones. Where compared with another copy, unresolved V genes explain less than half of these, and the others have no known cause. In all, the sample holds approximately 2.1 million clones, and just over 90% of those were seen once. The ten largest clones add up to about 0.37% of the sample. Sequenced: naive CD4+ T cells from PBMCs. The cell subset or site label, as the study defines it: CD45RA+ positively selected. All receptors derive from a man aged 18 to 35 in good health. Some clones in this sample may be carry-over from other donors' samples.

This clone was detected a few times. V is TRBV7-9 and J is TRBJ1-5, with D hard to call. The germline V and J ends were trimmed by 1 base and 11 bases, with 9 bases remaining between them. The CDR3 length is 12 residues. Germline V gene sequence: CDR1 SEHNR, CDR2 FQNEAQ (reference sequence). The CDR3 reads CASSLGESAQHF. CDR3 in DNA: TGTGCCAGCAGCTTAGGGGAATCAGCCCAGCATTTT.

A note on this clone: The sample contains more than one DNA sequence encoding this CDR3. This chain joins TRBV6-6 and TRBJ2-7; 10 bases fit TRBD2. V trimming: 5 bases; J trimming: 1 base; junction bases outside the gene matches: 2. Looked up from germline, CDR1 is MNHNY and CDR2 is SVGAGI (reference sequence). CDR3 length: 14 residues. The CDR3, as DNA: TGTGCCAGCAGTAGACTAGCGGGTTCCTACGAGCAGTACTTC. This translates into CASSRLAGSYEQYF.